This T cell receptor beta chain came from a study of metastatic and nonmetastatic thyroid tumors. Study-wide findings and caveats: In both blood and tumor samples, TCR beta diversity was reported significantly higher for malignant than benign nodules.

TCRdb redid the clone calls on the PCR reads using MiXCR. Seen here are some 36,000 clones, approximately 18% observed once, and the top ten hold around 5.9%. Patients were all untreated before their thyroid surgery. Only a few counts were recorded for this clone. Antigen specificity is unknown. It may be a read error: a sequence one base away is much more abundant. The same CDR3 arises from other DNA sequences in this sample as well. This CDR3 has 15 amino acids. Germline CDR1 MGHDK, CDR2 SYGVNS. Between the trimmed V and J ends, which lost 7 bases and 5 bases, there was a span of 18 bases. This chain uses TRBV25-1 with TRBJ2-1; unclear D gene. The receptor's source is a male donor with papillary thyroid cancer or a benign thyroid nodule (not recorded which). Some clones in this sample may be carry-over from other donors' samples. Sequenced: blood. DNA for the CDR3: TGTGCCAGCACAGGTCCCTATGTGAGACACAATGAGCAGTTCTTC. Its protein is CASTGPYVRHNEQFF.